This T cell receptor beta chain was identified in a study of blood T cells in healthy people across ages. The use of a sample-barcoded 5' primer and a J-beta primer mix characterized a second PCR of roughly 6 to 11 cycles. Every single cDNA molecule received a tag from a template-switch adaptor with 12 random nucleotides. A single record per CDR3 protein comes from TCRdb applying MiXCR to the 5' RACE reads. The table lists about 810,000 distinct CDR3 sequences, under 40% of them singletons, with roughly 13% in the top ten. Trimming took 5 bases from V and 0 from J; bases not matched to a gene: 11. CDR3 length equals 16 residues. Germline assignment: CDR1 SGDLS and CDR2 YYNGEE.

The source of this sequence is a man younger than 35 in good health. The rearrangement uses TRBV9 and TRBJ2-7; 7 bases fit TRBD2. What was sequenced was blood. CDR3 DNA: TGTGCCAGCAGAGACCCTTCCGGGACTACCTCCTACGAGCAGTACTTC. It specifies CASRDPSGTTSYEQYF.